This entry lists 27 T cell receptor beta chains sequenced from one sample in a study of molecular identifiers for immune sequencing clone quantification. TCRdb redid the calling of the PCR reads with MiXCR, one entry per CDR3 protein. The sample has under 800,000 distinct CDR3 sequences, 25% seen once. The sequenced sample consisted of naive CD8+ T cells from blood, with Jurkat cell RNA spiked in. The sample's subset: FACS-sorted CD8+CD4-CCR7+CD45RA+ naive T cells. These receptor sequences come from a human donor in good health. Some libraries in this study had Jurkat cell RNA spiked in.

There are a few counts of this clonotype. This rearrangement joins TRBV4-1 to TRBJ2-7, with D maybe TRBD1 (6 bases). Germline V gene data show CDR1 as MGHRA and CDR2 as YSYEKL. The CDR3 spans 14 residues. Trimming took 0 bases from V and 4 from J, leaving 10 bases between them. The CDR3 sequence: CASSQERTVYEQYF. CDR3 DNA: TGCGCCAGCAGCCAAGAGCGGACAGTTTACGAGCAGTACTTC.

Comment on this clonotype: Sequence at one end of the junction differs from germline and may be a read error. The rearrangement joins TRBV25-1 to TRBJ2-3, with TRBD1 matching over 7 bases. Germline V gives CDR1 MGHDK, CDR2 SYGVNS. The CDR3 has 13 amino acids. The CDR3 DNA follows: TGTGCCAGCAGTTCGTCAGGGACAGATGCGCGGTGTTTT. It is translated as CASSSSGTDARCF.

A remark on this clonotype: No conserved phenylalanine or tryptophan is present at the end of the CDR3, so a read error is the likely explanation. The V call is TRBV7-9, the J call TRBJ2-7; a possible D gene is TRBD1 (7 bases). The CDR3 is made up of 21 amino acids. With 4 bases removed from V and 2 bases from J, the gap between germline ends came to 33 bases. Germline V gene sequence: CDR1 SEHNR, CDR2 FQNEAQ (reference sequence). This CDR3 reads CASSSSKRDRSGQGGPYEQYS. Here the CDR3 DNA reads TGTGCCAGCAGCTCCTCAAAGAGGGATAGGTCGGGGCAGGGGGGACCCTACGAGCAGTACTCC.

This clonotype has at least ten counts. The chain combines TRBV11-2 with TRBJ2-5; 7 nucleotides align to TRBD1. CDR1 and CDR2 from the germline V gene are SGHAT and FQNNGV. The V and J ends lost 3 bases and 3 bases, in that order; junction bases with no gene match: 13. The CDR3 is 17 residues long. This chain's CDR3 is CASSLYGTGTEKETQYF. The CDR3 DNA is TGTGCCAGCAGCTTGTATGGGACCGGGACAGAGAAAGAGACCCAGTACTTC.

This clonotype was recorded at least ten times. The J gene is TRBJ2-7, the V gene TRBV7-9; D is unresolved. This CDR3 has 13 amino acids. The V gene lost 1 base and the J gene lost 6 bases, with 10 bases spanning the gap. In germline, CDR1 is SEHNR, CDR2 FQNEAQ (reference sequence). CDR3 in DNA: TGTGCCAGCAGCTTAGATCGGGTTGCCGAGCAGTACTTC. It translates to CASSLDRVAEQYF.

Many counts were recorded for this clonotype. The V and J genes are TRBV20-1 and TRBJ2-3, with 10 positions matching TRBD2. Germline CDR1 DFQATT, CDR2 SNEGSKA (reference sequence). This CDR3 comprises 16 residues. Losses at the gene ends were 0 bases for V and 2 bases for J; bases not matched to a gene: 5. Here the CDR3 reads CSARDSSGGATDTQYF. The CDR3 DNA sequence: TGCAGTGCTAGAGATTCCAGCGGGGGGGCCACAGATACGCAGTATTTT.

CDR3 nucleotide sequence: TGTGCCAGCAGTTCCCCCAGGGTAAATTACGAGCAGTACTTC. Translated: CASSSPRVNYEQYF. The chain is built from TRBV12-3 or TRBV12-4 and TRBJ2-7; the D gene is possibly TRBD1 (5 bases). The length of the CDR3 is 14 residues. V was clipped by 4 bases and J by 4 bases, with 14 bases between them.

This clonotype was recorded many times. The chain links TRBV7-2 to TRBJ2-1, with TRBD1 as a possible D gene (5 bases). With 2 bases removed from V and 7 bases from J, the gap between germline ends came to 15 bases. There are 15 residues in the CDR3. Germline assignment: CDR1 SGHTA and CDR2 FQGNSA. The CDR3 sequence: CASSLTWQGLNEQFF. The CDR3 bases are TGTGCCAGCAGCTTAACATGGCAGGGTCTAAATGAGCAGTTCTTC. The full variable domain, its missing parts supplied by reference TRBV7-2 and TRBJ2-1, is GAGVSQSPSNKVTEKGKDVELRCDPISGHTALYWYRQSLGQGLEFLIYFQGNSAPDKSGLPSDRFSAERTGGSVSTLTIQRTQQEDSAVYLCASSLTWQGLNEQFFGPGTRLTVL.

Concerning this clonotype: It may be a read error: a sequence one base away is much more abundant. The chain employs TRBV30 and TRBJ2-3; TRBD1 aligns across 8 bases. This CDR3 is built from 14 residues. Germline loops: CDR1 GTSNPN, CDR2 SVGIG (reference sequence). V dropped 2 bases and J dropped 8; count of bases not matched to a gene: 9. CDR3 protein: CAWSLTGGAGTQYF. The CDR3 bases are TGTGCCTGGAGTCTAACAGGGGGAGCAGGTACGCAGTATTTT.

This clonotype was detected only a few times. The rearrangement joins TRBV7-2 to TRBJ2-7; 9 positions agree with TRBD1. This CDR3 is built from 16 residues. V lost 2 bases to trimming and J lost 0 bases; unmatched junction nucleotides: 5. The germline V gene has CDR1 SGHTA and CDR2 FQGNSA. The CDR3 DNA reads TGTGCCAGCAGCTTATCCGACAGGGGGAGCTCCTACGAGCAGTACTTC. As protein: CASSLSDRGSSYEQYF.

The gene calls are TRBV19 and TRBJ2-7; TRBD1 aligns across 8 bases. This CDR3 comprises 13 residues. Looked up from germline, CDR1 is LNHDA and CDR2 is SQIVND (reference sequence). Losses at the gene ends were 10 bases for V and 1 base for J; bases not matched to a gene: 6. CDR3 loop: CATTGTGSYEQYF. DNA of the CDR3: TGTGCCACAACCGGGACAGGATCCTACGAGCAGTACTTC.

There are a few counts of this clonotype. The chain joins TRBV7-9 to TRBJ2-1, with 7 bases lining up with TRBD2. The CDR3 is 21 amino acids. Per germline, CDR1 SEHNR and CDR2 FQNEAQ (reference sequence). V lost 5 bases and J lost 0; bases outside the gene matches: 22. The CDR3 DNA reads as TGTGCCAGCAGCGCGGCACACTTTCGGCTAGCGGAAAAAAGCTCCTACAATGAGCAGTTCTTC. Translated: CASSAAHFRLAEKSSYNEQFF.

This clonotype has more than one count but fewer than ten. The chain has TRBV6-2 or TRBV6-3 and TRBJ2-1; 10 bases are shared with TRBD2. The CDR3 totals 16 residues. In germline, CDR1 is MNHEY, CDR2 SVGEGT. J lost 15 bases, V lost 4 bases, and 18 bases had no gene match. The DNA of the CDR3 is TGTGCCAGCAGTTTGGGGGTGCTTACTAGCGGGGAATCCGGGTTCTTC. Protein sequence: CASSLGVLTSGESGFF.

This clonotype was seen more than once but under ten times. CDR3: CAWDRGAGGELFF. The CDR3 bases are TGTGCCTGGGATCGCGGAGCAGGCGGGGAGCTGTTTTTT. This chain links TRBV30 with TRBJ2-2, with unresolved D. The V gene lost 5 bases and the J gene lost 7 bases, with 14 bases spanning the gap. Per germline, CDR1 GTSNPN and CDR2 SVGIG (reference sequence). This CDR3 spans 13 amino acids.

This clonotype was seen a few times. V and J are TRBV7-2 and TRBJ2-3; D possibly corresponds to TRBD2 (6 bases). Trimming pared 4 bases from V and 5 bases from J, leaving 16 bases between. Germline V gene lookup returns CDR1 SGHTA and CDR2 FQGNSA. This CDR3 is built from 15 residues. CDR3 amino acids: CASSSGRFGGDTQYF. The DNA for the CDR3 is TGTGCCAGCAGCTCAGGTCGTTTCGGGGGAGATACGCAGTATTTT.

This clonotype was counted at least ten times. The CDR3 region is CSVEDRATVPGEQYF. The CDR3, as DNA: TGCAGCGTTGAAGATAGGGCGACAGTCCCCGGCGAGCAGTACTTC. The chain recombines TRBV29-1 with TRBJ2-7; TRBD1 might be the D (5 bases). The CDR3 has 15 residues. The ends were cut back, 0 bases at V and 6 bases at J, with 18 bases in the middle. Per the germline V gene, CDR1 is SQVTM and CDR2 is ANQGSEA.

In this sample, this clonotype turned up many times. This chain connects TRBV9 to TRBJ1-1, with a possible D match to TRBD1 (6 bases). Per the germline V gene, CDR1 is SGDLS and CDR2 is YYNGEE. The ends were cut back, 3 bases at V and 3 bases at J, with 9 bases in the middle. The CDR3 covers 13 residues. In DNA form, the CDR3 reads TGTGCCAGCAGCGCAGAGGGGGACACTGAAGCTTTCTTT. This translates into CASSAEGDTEAFF.

To note about this clonotype: A junction boundary mismatches the germline segment, possibly from a read error. The genes are TRBV27 and TRBJ1-5; a possible D gene is TRBD1 (5 bases). This CDR3 has 17 residues. From germline, CDR1 is MNHEY and CDR2 SMNVEV (reference sequence). The CDR3 sequence is CARNPNGGLVSKPPPHF. The CDR3 DNA follows: TGTGCCCGCAACCCAAATGGGGGTTTGGTCTCCAAGCCGCCCCCGCATTTT.

The chain combines TRBV9 with TRBJ2-2; 10 bases align to TRBD2. The length of the CDR3 is 16 residues. Losses at the gene ends were 0 bases for V and 2 bases for J; bases not matched to a gene: 1. Germline CDR1 and CDR2: SGDLS and YYNGEE. The CDR3 spells CASSVERGGNTGELFF. CDR3 nucleotide sequence: TGTGCCAGCAGCGTAGAGCGGGGGGGAAACACCGGGGAGCTGTTTTTT.

This clonotype was seen many times. The V call is TRBV7-9, the J call TRBJ1-4; D uncertain. The V and J ends lost 4 bases and 7 bases respectively, with 13 bases between them. Germline-derived CDR1 and CDR2 are SEHNR and FQNEAQ (reference sequence). CDR3 length: 14 residues. The CDR3 sequence: CASSSGLVTEKLFF. CDR3 bases: TGTGCCAGCAGCTCCGGCCTCGTCACTGAAAAACTGTTTTTT.

This clonotype was found a few times. The rearrangement joins TRBV7-9 to TRBJ2-7; D may be TRBD2 (6 bases). Germline values: CDR1 SEHNR, CDR2 FQNEAQ (reference sequence). The V gene lost 5 bases and the J gene lost 3 bases, with 14 bases spanning the gap. There are 14 residues in the CDR3. The CDR3, as DNA: TGTGCCAGCAGCCCGCGGAGGGTTGGCTACGAGCAGTACTTC. It codes for CASSPRRVGYEQYF.

CDR3 protein: CASSDRTMNTEAFF. The CDR3 coding sequence is TGCGCCAGCAGTGACAGGACCATGAACACTGAAGCTTTCTTT. J is TRBJ1-1 and V is TRBV10-2; D unresolved. Trimming stripped 3 bases from V and 0 bases from J, with 8 bases between. CDR3 length: 14 residues. Per the germline V gene, CDR1 is WSHSY and CDR2 is SAAADI.

A remark on this clonotype: Just one base apart from a much larger clone, this may be a read error. The chain is built from TRBV10-3 and TRBJ1-1, with TRBD1 identical over 7 bases. In germline, CDR1 is ENHRY, CDR2 SYGVKD. V lost 2 bases and J lost 6; bases outside the gene matches: 6. The CDR3 has 14 amino acids. The CDR3 region has the DNA TGTGCCATCAGTGAGACGACAGGGAAACCTGAAGCTTTCTTT. Translated, it gives CAISETTGKPEAFF.

This clonotype was seen many times. The chain has TRBV29-1 and TRBJ2-7, with 9 bases lining up with TRBD1. V lost 8 bases to trimming and J lost 5 bases; unmatched junction nucleotides: 22. This CDR3 spans 17 amino acids. Germline V gene data show CDR1 as SQVTM and CDR2 as ANQGSEA. The CDR3 bases are TGCAGCACCACCCCGGAGGACAGGGGTAAACCCCTCCACGAGCAGTACTTC. Amino acid sequence: CSTTPEDRGKPLHEQYF.

As for this clonotype: With a much larger clone just one base away, this may be a read error. V is TRBV28 and J is TRBJ1-5; a weak D match, TRBD1 (6 bases). Germline loops: CDR1 MDHEN, CDR2 SYDVKM. This CDR3 is built from 17 residues. The CDR3 DNA reads as TGTGCCAGCAGTCAACAGACAGGCCCCAATAGCAATCAGCTCCAGCATTTT. This gives the protein CASSQQTGPNSNQLQHF.

The sample holds a few counts of this clonotype. The genes are TRBV28 and TRBJ2-7; 12 nucleotides align to TRBD2. The CDR3 has 15 amino acids. Per germline, CDR1 MDHEN and CDR2 SYDVKM. The ends lost 5 bases at V and 3 bases at J; junction bases unmatched: 5. The CDR3 is CASSAGLAGFYEQYF. CDR3 sequence (DNA): TGTGCCAGCAGTGCCGGACTAGCGGGGTTCTACGAGCAGTACTTC.

The J gene is TRBJ2-7, the V gene TRBV9; D may be TRBD2 (6 bases). The germline V gene has CDR1 SGDLS and CDR2 YYNGEE. This CDR3 has 14 amino acids. Trimming stripped 2 bases from V and 7 bases from J, with 16 bases between. CDR3 nucleotide sequence: TGTGCCAGCAGCGTTACCCCCACTGGAGGGGAGCAGTACTTC. This codes for CASSVTPTGGEQYF.